This T cell receptor beta chain was sequenced during a study of cytomegalovirus exposure and HLA in healthy donors. General observations from the study: In most subjects, TCR beta sequences reportedly gave accurate predictions of HLA-A and HLA-B alleles. With further analysis later on, most CMV-associated TCR beta chains appeared HLA-restricted. In vitro checks showed that three CMV-associated chains really do target CMV antigens.

CDR3 length: 15 residues. The germline V gene has CDR1 SGHTA and CDR2 FQGNSA. V trimming: 3 bases; J trimming: 4 bases; junction bases outside the gene matches: 7. The PCR had 60 Vbeta and 13 Jbeta primers. The data were produced by immunoSEQ multiplex PCR, yet TCRdb's version contains in-frame clones alone and is incomplete. The profile shows approximately 81,000 clones, around 70% of them singletons. As regards this clone: The antigen is not known.

The sequence was collected from a man aged 35 to 55 in good health and CMV-seropositive. The J gene is TRBJ2-3, the V gene TRBV7-2; TRBD1 agrees at 7 bases. The specimen sequenced was PBMCs. This CDR3 is CASSLGDSRPDTQYF. CDR3 in DNA: TGTGCCAGCAGCTTGGGGGACAGTCGTCCAGATACGCAGTATTTT.